Listed below are T cell receptor beta chains from one sample, sequenced in a study of cytomegalovirus exposure and HLA in healthy donors. Clones were sequenced by immunoSEQ multiplex PCR, and TCRdb holds only the in-frame ones, with some missing. The sample includes approximately 140,000 clones, around 80% of them seen just once. The sequenced sample was PBMCs. These receptors all stem from a middle-aged woman in good health and CMV-seronegative. Each CDR3 is given with its conserved first and last residue. D genes are given only for firm matches. Clone size is given for some rows only: seen once, a few or many times, or a class if the clone is expanded.

CDR3 length: 17; J gene: TRBJ2-1; clone size: .; D gene: TRBD2; V gene: TRBV25-1; CDR3 DNA: TGTGCCAGCACTCCTAGCGGGAGCTTGGGCTATTACAATGAGCAGTTCTTC; CDR3 protein: CASTPSGSLGYYNEQFF
CDR3 length: 15; J gene: TRBJ2-7; clone size: once; D gene: TRBD2; V gene: TRBV5-4; CDR3 DNA: TGTGCCAGCAGCTTGGTTGGCGGGAGGCCGGACGAGCAGTACTTC; CDR3 protein: CASSLVGGRPDEQYF
CDR3 length: 14; J gene: TRBJ1-1; clone size: .; D gene: .; V gene: TRBV15; CDR3 DNA: TGTGCCACCAGCAGAGATGAAGGGGGCACTGAAGCTTTCTTT; CDR3 protein: CATSRDEGGTEAFF
CDR3 length: 13; J gene: TRBJ2-7; clone size: .; D gene: TRBD1; V gene: TRBV7-3; CDR3 DNA: TGTGCCAGCAGCCCTGGGACAGGGCGGGAGCAGTACTTC; CDR3 protein: CASSPGTGREQYF
CDR3 length: 13; J gene: TRBJ2-1; clone size: .; D gene: .; V gene: TRBV19; CDR3 DNA: TGTGCCAGTAGTATAACCGGGTCCAATGAGCAGTTCTTC; CDR3 protein: CASSITGSNEQFF
CDR3 length: 15; J gene: TRBJ1-1; clone size: .; D gene: .; V gene: TRBV5-4; CDR3 DNA: TGTGCCAGCAGCTTGTTTACCGGGGAAGGCACTGAAGCTTTCTTT; CDR3 protein: CASSLFTGEGTEAFF
CDR3 length: 12; J gene: TRBJ2-7; clone size: .; D gene: .; V gene: TRBV6-5; CDR3 DNA: TGTGCCAGCAGTACGACAGCTCTCGAGCAGTACTTC; CDR3 protein: CASSTTALEQYF
CDR3 length: 14; J gene: TRBJ2-3; clone size: .; D gene: .; V gene: TRBV5-1; CDR3 DNA: TGCGCCAGCAGCTTGACGGGAGTTCCAGATACGCAGTATTTT; CDR3 protein: CASSLTGVPDTQYF
CDR3 length: 15; J gene: TRBJ2-1; clone size: .; D gene: TRBD1; V gene: TRBV6-5; CDR3 DNA: TGTGCCAGCAGTTACCTCCTATCCCGGGACAGGGACGAGTTCTTC; CDR3 protein: CASSYLLSRDRDEFF
CDR3 length: 15; J gene: TRBJ1-1; clone size: .; D gene: .; V gene: TRBV25-1; CDR3 DNA: TGTGCCAGCCAAAGATCCTTTGGTGGGCACACTGAAGCTTTCTTT; CDR3 protein: CASQRSFGGHTEAFF
CDR3 length: 15; J gene: TRBJ2-5; clone size: .; D gene: .; V gene: TRBV27; CDR3 DNA: TGTGCCAGCAGTCCCCTACAGGGTGTGGGAGAGACCCAGTACTTC; CDR3 protein: CASSPLQGVGETQYF
CDR3 length: 14; J gene: TRBJ2-1; clone size: few; D gene: .; V gene: TRBV28; CDR3 DNA: TGTGCCAGCAGTTTTCATCCAGCCTACAATGAGCAGTTCTTC; CDR3 protein: CASSFHPAYNEQFF
CDR3 length: 14; J gene: TRBJ1-6; clone size: .; D gene: TRBD1; V gene: TRBV10-1; CDR3 DNA: TGCGCCAGCAGTATCGACAGGGATAATTCACCCCTCCACTTT; CDR3 protein: CASSIDRDNSPLHF
CDR3 length: 13; J gene: TRBJ2-5; clone size: .; D gene: .; V gene: TRBV7-2; CDR3 DNA: TGTGCCAGCAGCCTAAGAGCCCAAGAGACCCAGTACTTC; CDR3 protein: CASSLRAQETQYF